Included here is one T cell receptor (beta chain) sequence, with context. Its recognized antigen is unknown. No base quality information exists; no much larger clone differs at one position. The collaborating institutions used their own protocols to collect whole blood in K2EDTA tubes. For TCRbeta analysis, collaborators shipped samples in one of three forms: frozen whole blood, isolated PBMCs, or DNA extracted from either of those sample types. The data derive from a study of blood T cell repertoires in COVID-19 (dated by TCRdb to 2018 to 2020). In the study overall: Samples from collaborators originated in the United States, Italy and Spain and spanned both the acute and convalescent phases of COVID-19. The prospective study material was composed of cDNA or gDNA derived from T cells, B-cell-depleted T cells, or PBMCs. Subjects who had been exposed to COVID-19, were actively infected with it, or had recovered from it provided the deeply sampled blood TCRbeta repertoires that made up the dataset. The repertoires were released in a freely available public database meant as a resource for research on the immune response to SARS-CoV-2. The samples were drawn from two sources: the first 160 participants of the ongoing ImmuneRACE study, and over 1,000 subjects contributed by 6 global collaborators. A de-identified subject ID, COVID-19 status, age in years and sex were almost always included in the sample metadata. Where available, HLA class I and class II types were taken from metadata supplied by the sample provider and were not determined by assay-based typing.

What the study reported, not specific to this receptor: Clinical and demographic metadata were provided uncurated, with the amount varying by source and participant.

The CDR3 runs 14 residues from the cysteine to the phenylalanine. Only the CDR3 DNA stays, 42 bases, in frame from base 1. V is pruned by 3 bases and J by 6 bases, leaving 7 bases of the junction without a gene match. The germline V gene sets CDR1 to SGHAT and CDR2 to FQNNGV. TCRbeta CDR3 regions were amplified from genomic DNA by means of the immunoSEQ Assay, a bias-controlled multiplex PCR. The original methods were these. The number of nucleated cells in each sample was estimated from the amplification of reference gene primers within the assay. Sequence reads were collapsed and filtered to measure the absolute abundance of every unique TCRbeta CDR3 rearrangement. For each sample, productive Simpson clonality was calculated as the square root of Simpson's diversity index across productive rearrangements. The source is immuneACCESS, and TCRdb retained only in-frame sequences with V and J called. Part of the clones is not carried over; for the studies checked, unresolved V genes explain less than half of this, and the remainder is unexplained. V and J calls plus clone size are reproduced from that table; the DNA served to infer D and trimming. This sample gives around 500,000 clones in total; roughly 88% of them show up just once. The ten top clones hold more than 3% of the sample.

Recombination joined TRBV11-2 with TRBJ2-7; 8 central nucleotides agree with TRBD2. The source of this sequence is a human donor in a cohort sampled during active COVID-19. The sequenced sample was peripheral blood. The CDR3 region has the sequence CASSFGGAQFEQYF. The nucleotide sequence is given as TGTGCCAGCAGCTTCGGGGGGGCTCAGTTCGAGCAGTACTTC. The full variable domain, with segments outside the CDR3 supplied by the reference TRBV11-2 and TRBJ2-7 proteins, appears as EAGVAQSPRYKIIEKRQSVAFWCNPISGHATLYWYQQILGQGPKLLIQFQNNGVVDDSQLPKDRFSAERLKGVDSTLKIQPAKLEDSAVYLCASSFGGAQFEQYFGPGTRLTVT.